One sample yielded the 13 T cell receptor beta chains listed below, sequenced in a study of monozygotic twins with inflammatory bowel disease. TCRdb reprocessed the 5' RACE reads; each CDR3 protein has one entry and no DNA is given. Here the sample table reports about 350,000 distinct CDR3 sequences. Sequenced sample: blood. The source is a human donor with ulcerative colitis or Crohn's disease, or a healthy co-twin of an affected twin (not recorded which).

The chain's CDR3 is CASSRGTIDSYNEQFF. The gene calls are TRBV5-1 and TRBJ2-1; the D gene TCRdb calls, TRBD2, cannot be checked with no DNA. In germline, CDR1 is SGHRS, CDR2 YFSETQ. This CDR3 comprises 16 residues.

The chain combines TRBV10-3 with TRBJ1-2. This CDR3 region has 13 residues. CDR1 and CDR2 from the germline V gene are ENHRY and SYGVKD. The CDR3 protein is CAISESPDYGYTF.

The chain links TRBV4-3 to TRBJ2-2. CDR3 size: 15 residues. The germline gives CDR1 LGHNA, CDR2 YSLEER. This CDR3 is CASSQDLKGTGELFF.

V gene TRBV6-1 combines with J gene TRBJ2-2; TCRdb reports TRBD1, a call that lacks DNA to check it against. The CDR3 extends over 16 amino acids. Germline values: CDR1 MNHNS, CDR2 SASEGT. CDR3 loop: CASRGTGTGNTGELFF.

The chain combines TRBV5-1 with TRBJ2-3. The CDR3 is 17 residues long. Looked up from germline, CDR1 is SGHRS and CDR2 is YFSETQ. This CDR3 is CASSLARGSTSTDTQYF.

This chain joins TRBV9 and TRBJ1-3; TCRdb selects TRBD1, and the lack of DNA leaves this call unchecked. Germline V lookup: CDR1 SGDLS, CDR2 YYNGEE. The CDR3 is 16 residues long. This CDR3 is CASSVVGGLSGNTIYF. The variable domain in full, completed from reference TRBV9 and TRBJ1-3, reads DSGVTQTPKHLITATGQRVTLRCSPRSGDLSVYWYQQSLDQGLQFLIQYYNGEERAKGNILERFSAQQFPDLHSELNLSSLELGDSALYFCASSVVGGLSGNTIYFGEGSWLTVV.

The rearrangement joins TRBV20-1 to TRBJ2-1; TCRdb picks TRBD1, but there is no DNA to check that call. Germline lookup yields CDR1 DFQATT and CDR2 SNEGSKA (reference sequence). The CDR3 extends over 14 amino acids. The CDR3: CSAVTGKGYNEQFF.

The chain combines TRBV18 with TRBJ1-4; TCRdb names TRBD1, which stays unverified in the absence of DNA. The CDR3 runs 13 residues. Looked up from germline, CDR1 is KGHSH and CDR2 is LQKENI. The CDR3 reads CASCRDLNEKLFF.

This chain links TRBV5-1 with TRBJ2-7. The CDR3 runs 14 residues. Germline CDR1 and CDR2: SGHRS and YFSETQ. CDR3 region: CASSYVSRAYEQYF.

CDR3 region: CSASILAGGHEQFF. The V and J genes are TRBV20-1 and TRBJ2-1; TCRdb selects TRBD2, and the lack of DNA leaves this call unchecked. The CDR3 is 14 residues long. Per the germline V gene, CDR1 is DFQATT and CDR2 is SNEGSKA (reference sequence).

The chain recombines TRBV6-1 with TRBJ2-7; TCRdb picks TRBD1, but there is no DNA to check that call. The CDR3 length is 15 residues. Germline CDR1 MNHNS, CDR2 SASEGT. The CDR3 loop is CASSLGTGGKREQYF.

The chain joins TRBV20-1 to TRBJ2-5; TCRdb indicates TRBD1, and absent DNA this call remains unverified. The CDR3 contains 16 residues. Germline V gives CDR1 DFQATT, CDR2 SNEGSKA (reference sequence). The CDR3 loop reads CSARGEGASGWETQYF.

The chain couples TRBV20-1 to TRBJ2-1; the TCRdb call, TRBD2, lacks DNA for checking. Looked up from germline, CDR1 is DFQATT and CDR2 is SNEGSKA (reference sequence). The CDR3 runs to 15 residues. The CDR3 loop reads CSAGQSGIVGNEQFF.